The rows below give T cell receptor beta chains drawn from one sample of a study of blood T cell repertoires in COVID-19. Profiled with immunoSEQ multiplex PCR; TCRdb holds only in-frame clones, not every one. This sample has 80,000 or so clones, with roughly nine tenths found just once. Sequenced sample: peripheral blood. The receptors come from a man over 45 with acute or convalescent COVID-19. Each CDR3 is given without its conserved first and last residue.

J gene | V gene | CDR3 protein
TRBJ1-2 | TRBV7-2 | ASSWGQGAGYGYT
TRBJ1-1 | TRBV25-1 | ASKDARGQRNTEAF
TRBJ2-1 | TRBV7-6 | ASSLGNRAGSNEQF
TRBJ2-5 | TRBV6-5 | ASSYSGRASETQY
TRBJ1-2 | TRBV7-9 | ASSLAREGADYGYT
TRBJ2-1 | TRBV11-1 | ASSPEGTYNEQF
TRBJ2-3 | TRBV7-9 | ASSLGTSGTDTQY
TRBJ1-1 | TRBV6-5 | ASSYVRGGGEAF
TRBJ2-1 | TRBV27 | ASSSLLAGGLPYNEQF
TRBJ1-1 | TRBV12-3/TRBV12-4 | ASSFGGAEAF
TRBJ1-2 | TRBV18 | ASSPASGNYGYT
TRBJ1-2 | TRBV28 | ASSVTGTGENYGYT
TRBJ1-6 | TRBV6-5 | ASSSGNSPLH
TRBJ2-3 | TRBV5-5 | ASSLTGSGGVIDTQY
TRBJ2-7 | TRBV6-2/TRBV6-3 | ASSGTSGIYEQY
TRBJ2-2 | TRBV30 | AWETGLYTGELF
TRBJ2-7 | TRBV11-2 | ASSPPGGPYEQY
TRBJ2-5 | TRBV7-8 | ASSFGTAETQY
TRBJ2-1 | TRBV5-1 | ASSPGRAGGPVDEQF
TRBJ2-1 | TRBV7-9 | ASSGGDRAWNEQF
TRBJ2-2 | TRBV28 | ASSLGQAKLF
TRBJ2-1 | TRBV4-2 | ASSQDERGSYNEQF
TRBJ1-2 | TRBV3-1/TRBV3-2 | ASSQVDRAWYGYT
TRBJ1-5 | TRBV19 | ASSGTGGNQPQH
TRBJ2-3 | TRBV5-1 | ASSLAAVRGDTQY
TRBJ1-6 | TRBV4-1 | ASSQVSPVSYNSPLH
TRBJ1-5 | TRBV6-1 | ASSESLGAGDFFDQPQH
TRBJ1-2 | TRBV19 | ASSTLGQEVGGYT
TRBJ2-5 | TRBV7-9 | ASSPTGQETQY